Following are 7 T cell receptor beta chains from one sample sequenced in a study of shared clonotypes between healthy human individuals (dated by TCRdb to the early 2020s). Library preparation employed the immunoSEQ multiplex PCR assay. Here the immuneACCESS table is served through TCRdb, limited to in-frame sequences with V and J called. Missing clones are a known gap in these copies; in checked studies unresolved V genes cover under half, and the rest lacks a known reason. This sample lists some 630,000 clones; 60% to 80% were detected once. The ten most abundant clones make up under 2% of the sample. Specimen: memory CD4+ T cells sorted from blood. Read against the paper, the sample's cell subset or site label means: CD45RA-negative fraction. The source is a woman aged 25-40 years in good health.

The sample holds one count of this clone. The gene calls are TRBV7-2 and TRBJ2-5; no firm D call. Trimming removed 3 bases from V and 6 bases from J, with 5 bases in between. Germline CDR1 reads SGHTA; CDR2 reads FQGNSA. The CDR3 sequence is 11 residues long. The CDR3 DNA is TGTGCCAGCAGCTTCCTTCAGACCCAGTACTTC. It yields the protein CASSFLQTQYF. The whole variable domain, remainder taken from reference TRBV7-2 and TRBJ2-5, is GAGVSQSPSNKVTEKGKDVELRCDPISGHTALYWYRQSLGQGLEFLIYFQGNSAPDKSGLPSDRFSAERTGGSVSTLTIQRTQQEDSAVYLCASSFLQTQYFGPGTRLLVL.

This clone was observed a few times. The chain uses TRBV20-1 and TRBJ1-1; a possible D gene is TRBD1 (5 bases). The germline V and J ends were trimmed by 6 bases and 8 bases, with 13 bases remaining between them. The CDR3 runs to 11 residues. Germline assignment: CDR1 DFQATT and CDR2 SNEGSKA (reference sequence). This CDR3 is CSALGTAEAFF. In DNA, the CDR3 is TGCAGTGCGCTTGGGACCGCAGAAGCTTTCTTT.

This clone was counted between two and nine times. The CDR3 protein is CASQGSLEGYTF. As DNA, the CDR3 is TGTGCCAGCCAGGGGTCCCTGGAAGGCTACACCTTC. This chain uses TRBV28 with TRBJ1-2; tentative D call: TRBD1 (6 bases). The CDR3 has 12 amino acids. Per germline, CDR1 MDHEN and CDR2 SYDVKM. Trimming removed 8 bases at V and 8 bases at J, with 15 bases between.

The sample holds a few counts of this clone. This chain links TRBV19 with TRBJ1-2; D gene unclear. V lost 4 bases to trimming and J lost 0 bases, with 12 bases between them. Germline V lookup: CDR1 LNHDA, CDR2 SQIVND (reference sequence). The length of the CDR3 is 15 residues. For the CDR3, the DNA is TGTGCCAGTAGTACCCCGGGGAACGCTAACTATGGCTACACCTTC. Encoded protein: CASSTPGNANYGYTF.

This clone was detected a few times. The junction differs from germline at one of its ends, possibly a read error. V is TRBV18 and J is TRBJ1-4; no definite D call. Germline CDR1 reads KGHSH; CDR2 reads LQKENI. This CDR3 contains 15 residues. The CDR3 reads CASSPTGPTSEKLFF. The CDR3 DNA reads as TGTGCCAGCTCACCAACCGGGCCCACTAGTGAAAAACTGTTTTTT.

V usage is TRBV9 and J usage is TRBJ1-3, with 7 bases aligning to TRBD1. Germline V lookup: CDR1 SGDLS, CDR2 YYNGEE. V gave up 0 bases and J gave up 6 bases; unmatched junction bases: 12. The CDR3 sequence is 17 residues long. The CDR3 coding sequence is TGTGCCAGCAGCGTAGCGCGGACAGGTTATAAGGAAAACACCATATATTTT. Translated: CASSVARTGYKENTIYF.

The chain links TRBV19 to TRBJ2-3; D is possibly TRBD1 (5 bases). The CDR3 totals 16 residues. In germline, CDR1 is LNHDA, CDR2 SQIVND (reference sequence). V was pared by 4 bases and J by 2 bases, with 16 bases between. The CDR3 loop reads CASSTGHGINTDTQYF. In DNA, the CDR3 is TGTGCCAGTAGTACCGGACACGGAATCAACACAGATACGCAGTATTTT. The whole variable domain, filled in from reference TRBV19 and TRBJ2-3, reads DGGITQSPKYLFRKEGQNVTLSCEQNLNHDAMYWYRQDPGQGLRLIYYSQIVNDFQKGDIAEGYSVSREKKESFPLTVTSAQKNPTAFYLCASSTGHGINTDTQYFGPGTRLTVL.